Described below is a single T cell receptor beta chain sequence and its context. Its matching antigen is unknown. Libraries were prepared by immunoSEQ multiplex PCR; TCRdb keeps only in-frame clonotypes and omits some of them. The sample lists under 70,000 clones, around 86% seen once, with approximately 1.5% in the top ten. This sample stems from a study of pediatric ulcerative colitis. Study observations and caveats: Blood-rectal clonal overlap within each person was significantly higher in ulcerative colitis patients than controls. Acute severe colitis showed lower rectal diversity from clonal expansions.

The junction had 8 bases not matched to a gene; V was cut back by 5 bases and J by 4 bases. Looked up from germline, CDR1 is LNHDA and CDR2 is SQIVND (reference sequence). This CDR3 comprises 15 residues. The sample comprised blood. This chain joins TRBV19 and TRBJ1-2; 9 bases align to TRBD1. The sequence derives from a boy between 10 and 17 years old who was a control in a study of pediatric ulcerative colitis. The CDR3 loop is CASSVGQGPSYGYTF. Here the CDR3 DNA reads TGTGCCAGTAGTGTAGGACAGGGGCCTTCCTATGGCTACACCTTC.